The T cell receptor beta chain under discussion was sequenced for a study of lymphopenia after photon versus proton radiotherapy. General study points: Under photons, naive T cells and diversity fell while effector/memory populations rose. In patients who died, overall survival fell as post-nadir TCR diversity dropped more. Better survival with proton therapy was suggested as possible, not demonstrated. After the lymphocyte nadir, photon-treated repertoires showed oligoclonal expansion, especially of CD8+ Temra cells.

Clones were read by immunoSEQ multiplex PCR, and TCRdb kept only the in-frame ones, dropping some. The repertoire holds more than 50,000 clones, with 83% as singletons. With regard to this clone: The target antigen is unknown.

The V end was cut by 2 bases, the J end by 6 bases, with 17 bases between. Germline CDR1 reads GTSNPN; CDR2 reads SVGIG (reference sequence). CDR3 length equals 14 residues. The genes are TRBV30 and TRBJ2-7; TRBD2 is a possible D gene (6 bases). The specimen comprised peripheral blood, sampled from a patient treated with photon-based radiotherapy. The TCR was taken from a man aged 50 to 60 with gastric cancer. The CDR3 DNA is TGTGCCTGGAGTAGGGACTCGGGGGATTTCGAGCAGTACTTC. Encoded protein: CAWSRDSGDFEQYF.